This TCR beta chain derives from a study of Ad26.COV2.S vaccination and SARS-CoV-2 variants. Study-wide results and limits: Substantial response breadth was reportedly seen for spike-specific CD8+ and CD4+ T cells after vaccination.

The V and J ends lost 4 bases and 8 bases, in that order; junction bases with no gene match: 9. Germline CDR1 SGHDT, CDR2 YYEEEE. There are 15 residues in the CDR3. Assay used: immunoSEQ multiplex PCR; TCRdb lists only in-frame clones, some missing. This table holds roughly 400,000 clones, around 91% found once. A note on this clone: What it binds is unknown.

Indicated treatment: 15 to 20 received Ad26.COV2.S at low or high dose, single or two shots; five or six received placebo; per-sample allocation not given. The study sampled participants on day 63 after the first vaccine or placebo injection. As its vector, the vaccine had Ad26, which expressed Wuhan-strain SARS-CoV-2 spike. The clonotype originates from a person between 18 and 65 years old who received the Ad26.COV2.S COVID-19 vaccine or a placebo. This sample comprised peripheral blood, obtained in a trial of Ad26.COV2.S vaccine versus placebo. The rearrangement joins TRBV5-6 to TRBJ2-4; 10 positions agree with TRBD1. The CDR3 protein is CASSLNRDRGHIQYF. In DNA form, the CDR3 reads TGTGCCAGCAGCCTGAACCGGGACAGGGGACACATTCAGTACTTC.